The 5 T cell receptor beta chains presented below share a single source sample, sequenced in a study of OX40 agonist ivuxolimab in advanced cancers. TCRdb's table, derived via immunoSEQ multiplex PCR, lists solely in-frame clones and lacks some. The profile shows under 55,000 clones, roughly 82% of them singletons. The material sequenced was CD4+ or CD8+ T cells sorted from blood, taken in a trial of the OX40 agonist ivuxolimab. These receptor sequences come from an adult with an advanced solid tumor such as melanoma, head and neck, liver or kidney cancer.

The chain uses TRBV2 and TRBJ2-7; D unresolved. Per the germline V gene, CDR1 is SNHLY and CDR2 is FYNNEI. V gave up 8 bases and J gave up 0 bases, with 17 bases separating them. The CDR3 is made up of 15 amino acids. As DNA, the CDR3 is TGTGCCAGCCTTCAGAGGACGGTGAGCTCCTACGAGCAGTACTTC. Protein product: CASLQRTVSSYEQYF.

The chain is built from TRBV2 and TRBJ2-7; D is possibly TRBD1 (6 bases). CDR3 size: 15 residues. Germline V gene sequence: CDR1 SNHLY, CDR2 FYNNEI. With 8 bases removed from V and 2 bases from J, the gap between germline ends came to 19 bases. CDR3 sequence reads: CASGRGSAGTYEQYF. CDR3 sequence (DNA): TGTGCCAGCGGCAGGGGAAGCGCGGGTACCTACGAGCAGTACTTC.

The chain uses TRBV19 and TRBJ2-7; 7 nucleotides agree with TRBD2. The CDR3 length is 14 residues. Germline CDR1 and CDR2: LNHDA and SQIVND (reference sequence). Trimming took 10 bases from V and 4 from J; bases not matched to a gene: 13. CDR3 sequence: CATNPGLRYYEQYF. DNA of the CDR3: TGTGCCACTAATCCGGGACTAAGATATTACGAGCAGTACTTC.

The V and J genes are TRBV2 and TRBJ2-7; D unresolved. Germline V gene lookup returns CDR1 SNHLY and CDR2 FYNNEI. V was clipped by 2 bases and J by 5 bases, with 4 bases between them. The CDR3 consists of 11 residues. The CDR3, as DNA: TGTGCCAGCAGTGAAAGAGACGAGCAGTACTTC. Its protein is CASSERDEQYF.

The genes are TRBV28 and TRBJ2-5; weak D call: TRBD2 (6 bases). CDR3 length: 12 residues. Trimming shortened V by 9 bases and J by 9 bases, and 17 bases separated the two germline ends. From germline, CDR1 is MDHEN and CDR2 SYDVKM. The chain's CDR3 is CASAAVRRAQYF. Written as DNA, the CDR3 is TGTGCCAGTGCGGCAGTACGGAGGGCCCAGTACTTC.